A selection of T cell receptor beta chains follows, all from one sample in a study of technical replicates of blood from a few donors. Sequencing was performed with immunoSEQ multiplex PCR; in TCRdb, only in-frame clones are kept and a portion is missing. The sample lists approximately 93,000 clones, 94% occurring once. The sequencing sample was made of T cells isolated from PBMCs. Receptors originate from a human donor in good health. CDR3s include the opening cysteine and the closing phenylalanine or tryptophan.

V gene	J gene	CDR3 protein
TRBV2	TRBJ2-1	CASSGAGGYNEQFF
TRBV10-3	TRBJ2-5	CAISENGSGETQYF
TRBV27	TRBJ2-1	CASSSGTGYNEQFF
TRBV15	TRBJ2-3	CATSRDGGGTDTQYF
TRBV5-6	TRBJ2-6	CASIIQGDESGANVLTF
TRBV6-5	TRBJ1-2	CASSYRGTAYGYTF
TRBV6-5	TRBJ2-2	CACTGGYTGELFF
TRBV20-1	TRBJ1-6	CSAWDSPLHF
TRBV7-9	TRBJ2-3	CASSLTTSARTDTQYF
TRBV19	TRBJ1-1	CASTPAGAHFMNTEAFF
TRBV27	TRBJ1-1	CASSLQGNTEAFF
TRBV30	TRBJ1-2	CACLPGQGLANYGYTF
TRBV19	TRBJ2-1	CASSIPNNEQFF
TRBV6-5	TRBJ1-1	CASSYTDRTEAFF
TRBV28	TRBJ2-7	CASSPTSYEQYF
TRBV5-1	TRBJ2-7	CASSLSGRANDEQYF
TRBV27	TRBJ2-1	CASSGDRLYNEQFF
TRBV30	TRBJ1-1	CAWSAGGYMNTEAFF
TRBV29-1	TRBJ1-4	CSVELDLRGGLFF
TRBV6-5	TRBJ2-7	CASSLTIAYEQYF
TRBV27	TRBJ1-5	CASSPSGGLRNQPQHF
TRBV6-5	TRBJ2-7	CASSPSSAGAYEQYF
TRBV10-3	TRBJ2-5	CAIRDQGRETQYF
TRBV11-3	TRBJ1-1	CASSLVRGVNTEAFF
TRBV7-6	TRBJ1-2	CASSLSEFSGYTF
TRBV19	TRBJ2-5	CASRLAGGPEQTQYF
TRBV13	TRBJ2-3	CASSMGLVTDTQYF
TRBV19	TRBJ1-2	CASSIDLGHYGYTF
TRBV29-1	TRBJ1-1	CSTKEEGEAFF
TRBV5-1	TRBJ2-7	CASSFNAGSAYEQYF
TRBV6-1	TRBJ2-7	CASSGPDRIYEQYF
TRBV6-6	TRBJ1-5	CASSLPGGDQPQHF
TRBV7-9	TRBJ2-2	CASSRRGGLNTGELFF
TRBV7-9	TRBJ2-1	CASIRRANNEQFF
TRBV27	TRBJ2-1	CASKPPPGYYNEQFF
TRBV7-2	TRBJ1-1	CASSPGVVESTTEAFF
TRBV5-1	TRBJ2-7	CASRNTSARNYYEQYF
TRBV23-1	TRBJ1-5	CASSQGPRAVGNQPQHF
TRBV19	TRBJ2-1	CASSLGTSGSIEQFF
TRBV4-2	TRBJ2-7	CASSPSKGEGYEQYF
TRBV5-4	TRBJ2-5	CASSSRAGQETQYF
TRBV28	TRBJ1-2	CASSLNAFGSYGYTF
TRBV9	TRBJ1-5	CASSVGTGDQPQHF
TRBV11-3	TRBJ2-1	CASSLVEPAGEQFF
TRBV5-1	TRBJ2-7	CASTLDGGRGSYEQYF
TRBV6-6	TRBJ2-1	CASSYTSGRYNEQFF
TRBV15	TRBJ2-7	CATSLRKGYEQYF
TRBV10-3	TRBJ1-1	CAISFDRETEAFF
TRBV5-1	TRBJ2-1	CASSFGGTYNEQFF
TRBV28	TRBJ2-7	CASTLQAVSEQYF
TRBV29-1	TRBJ2-5	CSVGGRMVETQYF
TRBV19	TRBJ1-2	CASSIDRGSRGYTF
TRBV5-1	TRBJ2-7	CASSLGGQTPYEQYF